This paragraph reports one T cell receptor beta chain. Measured with immunoSEQ multiplex PCR; TCRdb has only the in-frame clones, and not every one. There are over 150,000 clones in the sample; 70% to 90% occur only once, and 0.55% to 0.75% lies in the top ten. This entry comes from a study of blood T cell repertoires in COVID-19. Trimming took 4 bases from V and 4 from J; bases not matched to a gene: 3. CDR1 is SGDLS, CDR2 YYNGEE, per germline. The CDR3 consists of 15 residues. This receptor was taken from a man aged 55 to 70 with COVID-19, enrolled during active disease. Sequences were obtained from peripheral blood. The chain combines TRBV9 with TRBJ1-3; 12 bases are a match to TRBD1. The CDR3 sequence is CASSYGTGGGNTIYF. In nucleotides, the CDR3 is TGTGCCAGCAGCTACGGGACAGGGGGCGGAAACACCATATATTTT.